This T cell receptor (beta chain) was captured in a study of cytomegalovirus exposure and HLA in healthy donors. Findings of the study overall: Researchers counted 150 to 200 TCR beta chains as cytomegalovirus-associated. In an earlier analysis, productive rearrangement rates for most beta V segments clustered near 87% or 30%.

Use of 60 Vbeta and 13 Jbeta primers characterized the PCR. Profiled with immunoSEQ multiplex PCR; TCRdb holds only in-frame clones, not every one. The data show around 160,000 clones, roughly 80% seen once. Trimming took 4 bases from V and 0 from J, leaving 11 bases between them. The germline V gene has CDR1 SGHNT and CDR2 YYREEE (reference sequence). The CDR3 has 15 amino acids. Notes on this clone: Its antigen remains unknown. Other nucleotide sequences from this sample produce the same CDR3.

This clonotype was sampled from a woman aged 40 to 50 in good health and CMV-seropositive. The sample consisted of PBMCs. The chain employs TRBV5-4 and TRBJ2-1, with a weak D call TRBD1 (6 bases). The chain's CDR3 is CASSPDSSSYNEQFF. CDR3 bases: TGTGCCAGCAGCCCGGACAGCAGCTCCTACAATGAGCAGTTCTTC.